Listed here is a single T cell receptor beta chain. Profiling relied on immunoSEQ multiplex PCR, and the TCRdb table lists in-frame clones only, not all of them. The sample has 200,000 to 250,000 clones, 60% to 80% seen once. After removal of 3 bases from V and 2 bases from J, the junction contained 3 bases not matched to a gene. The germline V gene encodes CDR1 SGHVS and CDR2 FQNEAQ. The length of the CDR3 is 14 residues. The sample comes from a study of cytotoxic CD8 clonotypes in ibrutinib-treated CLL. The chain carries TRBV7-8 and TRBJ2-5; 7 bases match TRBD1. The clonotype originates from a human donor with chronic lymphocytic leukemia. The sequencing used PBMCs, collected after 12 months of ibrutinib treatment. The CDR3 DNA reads TGTGCCAGCAGCTTGCAGGACAGGCAAGAGACCCAGTACTTC. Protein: CASSLQDRQETQYF.